This is a list of T cell receptor beta chains from one sample in a study of cytomegalovirus exposure and HLA in healthy donors. Profiling relied on immunoSEQ multiplex PCR, and the TCRdb table lists in-frame clones only, not all of them. The profile shows approximately 93,000 clones, about 66% of them singletons. Sequencing was carried out using PBMCs. These receptors all come from a boy between 5 and 17 years old in good health and CMV-seropositive. Each CDR3 is given with its conserved first and last residue. Fields, in order: clone size, V gene, J gene, D gene, CDR3 length, CDR3 protein, CDR3 DNA. D genes are given only for firm matches. Not all rows give a size; the values are once, few, many and, for expanded clones, a class.

clone_size: .
v_call: TRBV5-1
j_call: TRBJ1-2
d_call: TRBD1
cdr3_length: 14
cdr3_aa: CASSPGQLLRGYTF
cdr3_nt: TGCGCCAGCAGCCCGGGACAGCTCCTTAGGGGCTACACCTTC

clone_size: .
v_call: TRBV19
j_call: TRBJ2-6
d_call: .
cdr3_length: 14
cdr3_aa: CASRHPSGANVLTF
cdr3_nt: TGTGCCAGTAGACATCCCTCTGGGGCCAACGTCCTGACTTTC

clone_size: few
v_call: TRBV19
j_call: TRBJ2-5
d_call: TRBD1
cdr3_length: 14
cdr3_aa: CASSADREQETQYF
cdr3_nt: TGTGCCAGTAGTGCGGACAGGGAGCAAGAGACCCAGTACTTC

clone_size: once
v_call: TRBV5-8
j_call: TRBJ1-3
d_call: TRBD1
cdr3_length: 15
cdr3_aa: CASSFDRGSGNTIYF
cdr3_nt: TGTGCCAGCAGCTTTGACAGGGGTTCTGGAAACACCATATATTTT

clone_size: .
v_call: TRBV6-1
j_call: TRBJ1-2
d_call: .
cdr3_length: 14
cdr3_aa: CASSEIWAVSGYTF
cdr3_nt: TGTGCCAGCAGTGAAATCTGGGCAGTGAGTGGCTACACCTTC

clone_size: .
v_call: TRBV6-5
j_call: TRBJ1-3
d_call: TRBD1
cdr3_length: 15
cdr3_aa: CASSYDRGSGNTIYF
cdr3_nt: TGTGCCAGCAGTTACGACAGGGGCTCTGGAAACACCATATATTTT

clone_size: few
v_call: TRBV5-1
j_call: TRBJ2-5
d_call: TRBD2
cdr3_length: 15
cdr3_aa: CASSLGLAGHETQYF
cdr3_nt: TGCGCCAGCAGCTTGGGTCTAGCGGGCCATGAGACCCAGTACTTC

clone_size: .
v_call: TRBV7-8
j_call: TRBJ2-3
d_call: TRBD1
cdr3_length: 16
cdr3_aa: CASSLTGASSTDTQYF
cdr3_nt: TGTGCCAGCAGCTTAACAGGGGCCTCTAGCACAGATACGCAGTATTTT

clone_size: .
v_call: TRBV7-7
j_call: TRBJ2-1
d_call: TRBD2
cdr3_length: 15
cdr3_aa: CASSPGLAGGGEQFF
cdr3_nt: TGTGCTAGCAGCCCGGGACTAGCGGGAGGGGGTGAGCAGTTCTTC

clone_size: few
v_call: TRBV30
j_call: TRBJ1-6
d_call: .
cdr3_length: 14
cdr3_aa: CAWSVGLNNSPLHF
cdr3_nt: TGTGCCTGGAGTGTGGGGCTTAATAATTCACCCCTCCACTTT

clone_size: few
v_call: TRBV4-3
j_call: TRBJ2-7
d_call: TRBD2
cdr3_length: 15
cdr3_aa: CASSQAQRGIGEQYF
cdr3_nt: TGCGCCAGCAGCCAAGCCCAGCGGGGAATTGGCGAGCAGTACTTC

clone_size: .
v_call: TRBV5-1
j_call: TRBJ1-1
d_call: TRBD1
cdr3_length: 14
cdr3_aa: CASSLAGGNTEAFF
cdr3_nt: TGCGCCAGCAGCTTGGCAGGGGGCAACACTGAAGCTTTCTTT

clone_size: .
v_call: TRBV19
j_call: TRBJ2-2
d_call: TRBD2
cdr3_length: 17
cdr3_aa: CASTLGLAGVGTGELFF
cdr3_nt: TGTGCCAGTACCCTGGGACTAGCGGGAGTAGGAACCGGGGAGCTGTTTTTT

clone_size: .
v_call: TRBV11-3
j_call: TRBJ2-1
d_call: .
cdr3_length: 15
cdr3_aa: CASSLDFGQGGKQFF
cdr3_nt: TGTGCCAGCAGCTTAGATTTCGGGCAGGGCGGAAAGCAGTTCTTC

clone_size: .
v_call: TRBV7-2
j_call: TRBJ1-2
d_call: .
cdr3_length: 16
cdr3_aa: CASSLIRAGQNYGYTF
cdr3_nt: TGTGCCAGCAGCTTAATTAGAGCAGGACAGAACTATGGCTACACCTTC

clone_size: once
v_call: TRBV6-5
j_call: TRBJ2-7
d_call: .
cdr3_length: 14
cdr3_aa: CASSYQGGAYEQYF
cdr3_nt: TGTGCCAGCAGTTACCAGGGGGGTGCCTACGAGCAGTACTTC

clone_size: .
v_call: TRBV5-6
j_call: TRBJ1-2
d_call: .
cdr3_length: 14
cdr3_aa: CASSSYDRIYGYTF
cdr3_nt: TGTGCCAGCAGCTCCTATGACAGGATCTATGGCTACACCTTC

clone_size: .
v_call: TRBV25-1
j_call: TRBJ1-2
d_call: .
cdr3_length: 13
cdr3_aa: CASSLGQNYGYTF
cdr3_nt: TGTGCCAGCAGTCTAGGACAGAACTATGGCTACACCTTC

clone_size: .
v_call: TRBV4-1
j_call: TRBJ1-1
d_call: TRBD1
cdr3_length: 14
cdr3_aa: CASSRRRTGEGAFF
cdr3_nt: TGCGCCAGCAGCCGACGTCGGACAGGGGAGGGAGCTTTCTTT

clone_size: few
v_call: TRBV7-3
j_call: TRBJ2-1
d_call: TRBD2
cdr3_length: 15
cdr3_aa: CASSPLIAGANEQFF
cdr3_nt: TGTGCCAGCAGCCCCCTGATAGCGGGAGCCAATGAGCAGTTCTTC

clone_size: .
v_call: TRBV5-6
j_call: TRBJ2-7
d_call: TRBD1
cdr3_length: 15
cdr3_aa: CASSSTGTGSYEQYF
cdr3_nt: TGTGCCAGCAGCTCGACCGGGACAGGCTCCTACGAGCAGTACTTC

clone_size: .
v_call: TRBV7-9
j_call: TRBJ2-2
d_call: .
cdr3_length: 14
cdr3_aa: CASRAGRNTGELFF
cdr3_nt: TGTGCCAGCAGGGCCGGGAGGAACACCGGGGAGCTGTTTTTT